This TCR beta chain was captured by sequencing in a study of T cell repertoires in cytomegalovirus infection. About the study: Public TCR beta signature analysis indicated the presence of both CMV infection and matching HLA type. Study findings and constraints: Clonotypes of TCR beta that were HLA-C-restricted and CMV-specific dominated the ex vivo response. Summed public TCR beta family frequency identified CMV carriers bearing the relevant HLA.

TCRdb reprocessed the reads with MiXCR, giving one entry per CDR3 protein. The sample lists roughly 920,000 distinct CDR3 sequences, roughly 30% occurring once. The CDR3 sequence is 15 residues long. The V segment lost 5 bases and the J segment 3 bases; nucleotides outside the gene matches: 7. Looked up from germline, CDR1 is KGHSH and CDR2 is LQKENI. This clonotype was observed a single time. The antigen is undetermined. The chain carries TRBV18 and TRBJ1-1, with TRBD1 matching over 9 bases. The TCR was taken from a human donor in good health (CMV status not recorded). Some clones in this sample may be carry-over from other donors' samples. The material was cultured CD8+ T cells from PBMCs, obtained from culture after CMV antigen stimulation. Here the CDR3 reads CASSSDRGVDTEAFF. The CDR3 bases are TGTGCCAGCTCATCGGACAGGGGCGTTGACACTGAAGCTTTCTTT.